Listed below are T cell receptor beta chains from one sample, sequenced in a study of shared clonotypes between healthy human individuals. The protocol was immunoSEQ multiplex PCR, while the TCRdb copy is restricted to in-frame clones and leaves out a portion. The sample yields about 450,000 clones, around 80% seen once. Sequenced sample: PBMCs. The receptor source for this set is a middle-aged woman in good health. Some clones in this sample may be carry-over from other donors' samples. The CDR3 runs from the conserved cysteine through the conserved F or W. D genes are given only for firm matches.

J: TRBJ2-1
length: 15
D: TRBD2
V: TRBV6-1
CDR3: CASSWGTSGYNEQFF

J: TRBJ2-1
length: 15
D: TRBD2
V: TRBV2
CDR3: CASRRTRGGQDEQFF

J: TRBJ1-4
length: 13
D: NA
V: TRBV10-3
CDR3: CAIGGGANEKLFF

J: TRBJ1-2
length: 12
D: TRBD1
V: TRBV6-1
CDR3: CASSERQGRYTF

J: TRBJ2-1
length: 15
D: TRBD2
V: TRBV7-2
CDR3: CASSLSGLAHNEQFF

J: TRBJ1-5
length: 14
D: NA
V: TRBV28
CDR3: CASSLGIPNQPQHF

J: TRBJ2-5
length: 12
D: NA
V: TRBV12-5
CDR3: CASAGPQETQYF

J: TRBJ2-2
length: 21
D: TRBD2
V: TRBV18
CDR3: CASSPAGTASGSLWGTGELFF

J: TRBJ1-2
length: 16
D: NA
V: TRBV6-5
CDR3: CASSYSGRSWGYGYTF

J: TRBJ2-1
length: 15
D: TRBD2
V: TRBV28
CDR3: CASSFGDYTRDEQFF

J: TRBJ2-1
length: 11
D: NA
V: TRBV19
CDR3: CASSTNNEQFF

J: TRBJ1-4
length: 13
D: NA
V: TRBV28
CDR3: CASGRSTNEKLFF

J: TRBJ2-7
length: 13
D: TRBD2
V: TRBV6-1
CDR3: CASTLAEAYEQYF

J: TRBJ2-1
length: 15
D: TRBD2
V: TRBV6-1
CDR3: CASRVGREPYNEQFF

J: TRBJ2-1
length: 15
D: TRBD1
V: TRBV19
CDR3: CASRTGQGTYNEQFF

J: TRBJ1-1
length: 13
D: TRBD1
V: TRBV7-8
CDR3: CASNDRGKNEAFF

J: TRBJ1-4
length: 14
D: NA
V: TRBV6-1
CDR3: CASRETGFQEKLFF

J: TRBJ1-1
length: 15
D: NA
V: TRBV5-6
CDR3: CASSKIDKRDTEAFF

J: TRBJ2-3
length: 15
D: TRBD2
V: TRBV29-1
CDR3: CSVGLAGEITDTQYF

J: TRBJ2-2
length: 16
D: TRBD1
V: TRBV27
CDR3: CASSGTGVGLTGELFF